This paragraph covers one TCR beta chain sequence. Its antigen is not known. Patients selected for sequencing had displayed CD8+CD57+ cell expansion by flow cytometry. The CDR3 has 15 amino acids. Germline V lookup: CDR1 SNHLY, CDR2 FYNNEI. The V gene lost 6 bases and the J gene lost 0 bases, with 15 bases spanning the gap. The sample originates from a study of CD8+CD57+ T cells in acquired aplastic anemia. Findings and caveats of the study: When set against total CD4+ and CD8+ pools, CD8+CD57+ cells in patients had lower diversity.

Genomic DNA was employed as the template in profiling TCR beta VDJ and CDR3. TCRdb itself ran the reads through MiXCR, one entry per CDR3 protein. The table lists roughly 17,000 distinct CDR3 sequences, approximately 38% of them singletons, with approximately 83% in the top ten. The chain employs TRBV2 and TRBJ2-7; possibly TRBD2 for D (6 bases). Material: CD8+CD57+ T cells sorted from PBMCs. Subset specified: bead-enriched CD8+CD57+ effector memory T cells from SAA patients. The source is a human donor with aplastic anemia. Here the CDR3 reads CASRGGGAFSYEQYF. The CDR3 DNA reads TGTGCCAGCAGGGGCGGCGGGGCTTTCTCCTACGAGCAGTACTTC.